This entry concerns a single T cell receptor beta chain. What it recognizes is unknown. From the multiplex PCR reads, TCRdb called clonotypes with MiXCR, one entry per CDR3 protein. The sample includes 200,000 or so distinct CDR3 sequences, 31% of them seen just once. This sample was included in a study of breast tumors, draining lymph nodes, adjacent tissues. Axillary draining lymph nodes of breast cancer patients supplied the node samples. The germline gives CDR1 GTSNPN, CDR2 SVGIG (reference sequence). The V and J ends lost 3 bases and 11 bases respectively, with 17 bases between them. The CDR3 consists of 14 residues. Whole-study results and caveats: Compared with lymph nodes, tumors were less diverse; compared with nontumor tissue, more.

The sequencing input was axillary lymph node tissue. This chain uses TRBV30 with TRBJ1-6; D gene uncertain. The TCR comes from a female donor with breast cancer. Some clones in this sample may be carry-over from other donors' samples. The CDR3, as DNA: TGTGCCTGGAGAGAGCCCCCACGAAGTCCACCCCTCCACTTT. Translating it yields CAWREPPRSPPLHF.